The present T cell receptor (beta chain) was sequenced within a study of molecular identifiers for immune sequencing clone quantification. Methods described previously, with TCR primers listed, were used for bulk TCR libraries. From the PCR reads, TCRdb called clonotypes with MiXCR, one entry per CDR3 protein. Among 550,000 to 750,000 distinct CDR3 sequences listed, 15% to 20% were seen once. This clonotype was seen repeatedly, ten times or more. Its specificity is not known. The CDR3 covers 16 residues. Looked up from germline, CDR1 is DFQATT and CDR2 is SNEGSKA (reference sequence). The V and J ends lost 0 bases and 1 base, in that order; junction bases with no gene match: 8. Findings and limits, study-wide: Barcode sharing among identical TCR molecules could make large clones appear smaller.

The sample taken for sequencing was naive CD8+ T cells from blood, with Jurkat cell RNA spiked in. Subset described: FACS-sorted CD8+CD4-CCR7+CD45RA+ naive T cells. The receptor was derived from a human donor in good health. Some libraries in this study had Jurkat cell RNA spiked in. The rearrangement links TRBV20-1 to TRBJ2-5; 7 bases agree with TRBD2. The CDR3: CSARDLAGVSQETQYF. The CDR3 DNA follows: TGCAGTGCTAGAGATCTCGCGGGAGTGAGCCAAGAGACCCAGTACTTC.